This T cell receptor beta chain was obtained from a study of blood T cell repertoires in COVID-19 (dated by TCRdb to the early 2020s). About the full investigation: Samples covering the acute and convalescent phases of COVID-19 were provided by collaborators in the United States, Italy and Spain. The prospective study material was composed of cDNA or gDNA derived from T cells, B-cell-depleted T cells, or PBMCs. Subjects who had been exposed to COVID-19, were actively infected with it, or had recovered from it provided the deeply sampled blood TCRbeta repertoires that made up the dataset. The repertoires were released in a freely available public database meant as a resource for research on the immune response to SARS-CoV-2. The samples were drawn from two sources: the first 160 participants of the ongoing ImmuneRACE study, and fewer than 1,500 subjects contributed by 6 global collaborators. Sample metadata almost always included a de-identified subject ID, COVID-19 status, age in years and sex. Where HLA class I and class II types were available, the types were taken from metadata supplied by the sample provider, not from assay-based typing. Summary of the overall study and its limitations: The quantity of clinical and demographic metadata differed by source and by participant and was supplied without curation.

About this clone itself: The target of this receptor is not known. No quality values exist for individual bases; no much larger clone is one base distant.

The V and J ends are trimmed by 2 bases and 4 bases, leaving 12 bases between them. The CDR3 sequence holds 15 residues, the cysteine and phenylalanine included. The kept DNA is CDR3 alone, 45 bases in frame from the first base. From the germline V gene, CDR1 is SGHTA and CDR2 is FQGNSA. Whole blood was collected in K2EDTA tubes by collaborating institutions according to the institutions' own protocols. For TCRbeta analysis, collaborators shipped samples as frozen whole blood, isolated PBMCs, or DNA extracted from either of those sample types. TCRbeta CDR3 regions were amplified from genomic DNA using the immunoSEQ Assay, a bias-controlled multiplex PCR. Processing in the source paper ran as follows. Nucleated cell counts per sample were estimated from amplification of reference gene primers within the assay. To quantify the absolute abundance of each unique TCRbeta CDR3 rearrangement, sequence reads were collapsed and filtered. For each sample, productive Simpson clonality was calculated by taking the square root of Simpson's diversity index across productive rearrangements. TCRdb stores this immuneACCESS table with in-frame sequences only. Part of the clones is absent; in the studies checked, under half of the shortfall reflects unresolved V genes, and no reason is known for the rest. The V and J calls and the clone size are those of that table, but D and trimming were determined from the DNA. Present in this sample are some 100,000 clones, about four fifths of which were seen just once. The top ten hold about 9.4% of the sample.

The material sequenced was peripheral blood. This receptor was identified in a human donor in a cohort sampled during active COVID-19. This chain is built from TRBV7-2 and TRBJ1-5; the D segment cannot be called with confidence. CDR3 reads: CASSLTSGLNQPQHF. The nucleotides read TGTGCCAGCAGCTTAACTTCCGGGTTAAATCAGCCCCAGCATTTT.